This T cell receptor beta chain emerged from a study of cytomegalovirus exposure and HLA in healthy donors. Across the whole study: From some 190 million T cells, an earlier analysis saw 120 million or so unique TCR beta sequences. Regarding the study as a whole: A later analysis linked about 17,000 TCR beta sequences to HLA alleles at 0.05 false discovery rate. The majority of CMV-associated TCR beta chains were reported as apparently HLA-restricted in a later analysis.

Researchers ran the PCR with 60 Vbeta and 13 Jbeta primers. Only in-frame clones appear in the TCRdb table, and some are missing; sequencing was by immunoSEQ multiplex PCR. The table records about 140,000 clones, 73% of them present only once. On this clone itself: What it binds is unknown. Sequence at one end of the junction differs from germline and may be a read error.

Germline V CDR1 and CDR2: SSHAT, FNYEAQ (reference sequence). CDR3 length: 19 amino acids. The sequenced material came from PBMCs. V and J are TRBV7-7 and TRBJ1-5, with 9 bases matching TRBD1. This TCR came from a human donor in good health. CDR3 nucleotide sequence: TGTGCTAGCAGGCCAACTAGGGACAGGGTATTTTATAGCAATCAGCCCCAGCATTTT. It yields the protein CASRPTRDRVFYSNQPQHF.